This entry lists 4 T cell receptor beta chains sequenced from one sample in a study of blood T cell repertoires in COVID-19. The table came from immunoSEQ multiplex PCR; TCRdb's copy has only in-frame clones and leaves some out. The profile covers some 80,000 clones, with about 82% appearing a single time and 15% to 20% taken by the ten largest. Sequencing was carried out using peripheral blood. Source of these receptors: a man aged 80 or over with active or convalescent COVID-19.

This clone showed up just once. J is TRBJ1-3 and V is TRBV19, with 10 bases matching TRBD1. The CDR3 has 16 residues. Looked up from germline, CDR1 is LNHDA and CDR2 is SQIVND (reference sequence). V lost 6 bases and J lost 2; bases outside the gene matches: 7. The CDR3 DNA follows: TGTGCCAGTAGCTACATCGGGACAGGGGCTGGAAACACCATATATTTT. It translates to CASSYIGTGAGNTIYF.

V gene TRBV7-3 combines with J gene TRBJ2-7; 14 positions match TRBD2. Germline CDR1 SGHTA, CDR2 FQGTGA. V shed 5 bases and J 5 bases; nucleotides not matched to a gene: 8. The CDR3 length is 16 residues. The CDR3 sequence: CASSRGLAGAKDEQYV. In DNA, the CDR3 is TGTGCCAGCAGCAGGGGACTAGCGGGAGCTAAAGACGAGCAGTACGTC.

The rearrangement links TRBV3-1 (or the pseudogene TRBV3-2) to TRBJ1-2, with a tentative D call TRBD1 (5 bases). Germline V CDR1 and CDR2: LGHDT, YNNKEL (reference sequence). This CDR3 region has 15 residues. Deletions cut 4 bases from V and 4 bases from J, with 16 bases between. CDR3: CASSRRIGEGYGYTF. CDR3 nucleotides: TGTGCCAGCAGCCGAAGAATAGGGGAGGGCTATGGCTACACCTTC.

The rearrangement joins TRBV6-5 to TRBJ2-1, with D hard to call. V lost 11 bases and J 7 bases, leaving 12 bases between the germline ends. The CDR3 runs 11 residues. Germline V gene lookup returns CDR1 MNHEY and CDR2 SVGAGI. The CDR3 loop is CAFRRENEQFF. For the CDR3, the DNA is TGTGCCTTCCGTCGAGAGAATGAGCAGTTCTTC.